Presented here are 28 T cell receptor beta chains from one specimen sequenced in a study of T cells after yellow fever vaccination. From the 5' RACE reads, TCRdb called clonotypes with MiXCR, one entry per CDR3 protein. The table lists 200,000 to 300,000 distinct CDR3 sequences, 6% to 7.5% of them singletons, with roughly 0.93% in the top ten. Sequenced here: CD4+ T cells sorted from PBMCs, sampled 15 days after the yellow fever booster vaccination. Receptor source: a man aged 25 to 40 who received the YFV17D yellow fever vaccine.

This clonotype has more than one count but fewer than ten. The chain has TRBV11-1 and TRBJ2-7, with TRBD1 matching 8 bases. CDR1 is SGHAT, CDR2 FQDESV, per germline (reference sequence). The CDR3 length is 20 residues. The ends lost 4 bases at V and 3 bases at J; junction bases unmatched: 23. The CDR3: CASSYLVPGQANYLYYEQYF. The CDR3 bases are TGTGCCAGCAGCTATCTAGTCCCGGGACAGGCGAACTATTTATACTACGAGCAGTACTTC.

The genes are TRBV3-1 and TRBJ2-7, with D unresolved. Trimming pared 4 bases from V and 4 bases from J, leaving 20 bases between. CDR3 length: 16 amino acids. The germline V gene encodes CDR1 LGHDT and CDR2 YNNKEL (reference sequence). Written as DNA, the CDR3 is TGTGCCAGCAGCCCTAAAGGTCTCTTTGGCTCTTACGAGCAGTACTTC. Protein product: CASSPKGLFGSYEQYF.

This clonotype has a handful of counts. The rearrangement links TRBV5-5 to TRBJ1-1, with TRBD1 matching over 7 bases. Germline-derived CDR1 and CDR2 are SGHKS and YYEKEE (reference sequence). V was pared by 3 bases and J by 4 bases, with 3 bases of the junction left unmatched. The CDR3 totals 13 residues. This chain's CDR3 is CASSSQGGTEAFF. The CDR3 nucleotides read TGTGCCAGCAGCTCGCAGGGGGGCACTGAAGCTTTCTTT.

This clonotype has just a few counts. J is TRBJ1-6 and V is TRBV7-2, with D possibly TRBD1 on 5 matching bases. Germline V lookup: CDR1 SGHTA, CDR2 FQGNSA. The CDR3 loop spans 16 amino acids. Trimming left V 2 bases short and J 7 bases short, with 15 bases between. The CDR3 loop reads CASSLSVRAGNSPLHF. The CDR3 DNA follows: TGTGCCAGCAGCTTATCCGTCAGGGCGGGGAATTCACCCCTCCACTTT.

The CDR3 protein is CASSIRTGAADSPLHF. The DNA of the CDR3 is TGTGCCAGTAGTATACGAACAGGGGCAGCTGATTCACCCCTCCACTTT. V usage is TRBV19 and J usage is TRBJ1-6, with 7 bases aligning to TRBD1. The CDR3 is 16 residues long. CDR1 is LNHDA, CDR2 SQIVND, per germline (reference sequence). The J segment lost 8 bases and the V segment lost 2 bases, leaving 9 bases of the junction unmatched.

The chain links TRBV5-4 to TRBJ2-1; 10 bases are a match to TRBD2. Germline CDR1 and CDR2: SGHNT and YYREEE (reference sequence). Losses at the gene ends were 4 bases for V and 7 bases for J; bases not matched to a gene: 11. The CDR3 runs 16 residues. The CDR3 reads CASSVDLAGVKNEQFF. The CDR3 DNA follows: TGTGCCAGCAGCGTCGATCTAGCGGGAGTAAAGAATGAGCAGTTCTTC.

This clonotype appeared many times. V usage is TRBV18 and J usage is TRBJ2-7; 7 bases are a match to TRBD2. The CDR3 has 14 residues. The trim removed 3 bases at V and 0 bases at J, leaving 2 bases unmatched. Germline CDR1 and CDR2: KGHSH and LQKENI. The CDR3 region has the DNA TGTGCCAGCTCACCTGGGACTACCTCCTACGAGCAGTACTTC. It is translated as CASSPGTTSYEQYF.

This clonotype was counted ten times or more. The genes are TRBV4-3 and TRBJ2-7; 8 nucleotides agree with TRBD1. Trimming at V came to 2 bases and at J to 3 bases, leaving 9 bases not matched to a gene. Germline V gives CDR1 LGHNA, CDR2 YSLEER. The CDR3 spans 16 residues. The chain's CDR3 is CASSQKDRAPYYEQYF. CDR3 nucleotide sequence: TGCGCCAGCAGCCAAAAGGACAGGGCACCTTACTACGAGCAGTACTTC.

There are a few counts of this clonotype. J is TRBJ1-4 and V is TRBV5-1; TRBD1 matches 9 bases. The ends lost 1 base at V and 1 base at J; junction bases unmatched: 2. The CDR3 runs 16 residues. Germline-derived CDR1 and CDR2 are SGHRS and YFSETQ. The CDR3 nucleotides read TGCGCCAGCAGCTTGACAGGGGGCAGAACTAATGAAAAACTGTTTTTT. This sequence encodes CASSLTGGRTNEKLFF.

The chain recombines TRBV4-3 with TRBJ1-2; D perhaps matches TRBD1 (5 bases). V was shortened by 1 base and J by 4 bases, with 10 bases between the two germline ends. CDR3 size: 14 residues. CDR1 and CDR2 from the germline V gene are LGHNA and YSLEER. The CDR3 sequence: CASSQVSGTYGYTF. Here the CDR3 DNA reads TGCGCCAGCAGCCAAGTCTCCGGGACCTATGGCTACACCTTC.

The sample holds a few counts of this clonotype. The rearrangement joins TRBV6-2 or TRBV6-3 to TRBJ2-2, with 8 bases aligning to TRBD1. The V gene end was trimmed by 7 bases and the J gene end by 4 bases; junction bases not matched to a gene: 8. The CDR3 consists of 15 residues. Germline V gives CDR1 MNHEY, CDR2 SVGEGT. CDR3: CASTRTGRFTGELFF. CDR3 sequence (DNA): TGTGCCAGCACCCGGACAGGGCGTTTCACCGGGGAGCTGTTTTTT.

This clonotype occurred a few times. The chain carries TRBV5-4 and TRBJ2-3; D is unresolved. Germline V gene data show CDR1 as SGHNT and CDR2 as YYREEE (reference sequence). V was clipped by 0 bases and J by 5 bases, with 10 bases between them. CDR3 length: 14 amino acids. The CDR3 nucleotides read TGTGCCAGCAGCTTGGGGATGGCGGTAGATACGCAGTATTTT. It encodes CASSLGMAVDTQYF.

Concerning this clonotype: Sequence at one end of the junction differs from germline and may be a read error. The chain is built from TRBV7-6 and TRBJ2-7; 8 nucleotides match TRBD2. The CDR3 has 13 amino acids. The germline gives CDR1 SGHVS, CDR2 FNYEAQ. The CDR3 reads CASNLAGPYEQYF. As DNA, the CDR3 is TGTGCCAGCAACTTAGCGGGGCCCTACGAGCAGTACTTC.

The table lists this clonotype with many counts. The V gene is TRBV5-1, the J gene TRBJ2-5; tentatively, D is TRBD1 (6 bases). The V and J ends lost 2 bases and 3 bases respectively, with 11 bases between them. This CDR3 is built from 14 residues. Germline loops: CDR1 SGHRS, CDR2 YFSETQ. This CDR3 reads CASSFSGVKETQYF. The CDR3 nucleotides are TGCGCCAGCAGCTTCTCAGGGGTAAAAGAGACCCAGTACTTC. The full variable domain, completed using reference TRBV5-1 and TRBJ2-5, is KAGVTQTPRYLIKTRGQQVTLSCSPISGHRSVSWYQQTPGQGLQFLFEYFSETQRNKGNFPGRFSGRQFSNSRSEMNVSTLELGDSALYLCASSFSGVKETQYFGPGTRLLVL.

This clonotype was picked up a small number of times. In nucleotides, the CDR3 is TGCGCCAGCAGCGGAGACCAAGAGACCCAGTACTTC. Residues: CASSGDQETQYF. The chain employs TRBV5-1 and TRBJ2-5; D not certain. Germline V gene lookup returns CDR1 SGHRS and CDR2 YFSETQ. The length of the CDR3 is 12 residues. Trimming stripped 4 bases from V and 0 bases from J, with 4 bases between.

The V gene is TRBV7-2, the J gene TRBJ2-7; D is tentatively TRBD1 or TRBD2 (5 bases each). Germline CDR1 SGHTA, CDR2 FQGNSA. The CDR3 covers 13 residues. The V gene lost 1 base and the J gene lost 5 bases, with 9 bases spanning the gap. The chain's CDR3 is CASSLGGFDEQYF. CDR3 DNA: TGTGCCAGCAGCTTAGGGGGGTTTGACGAGCAGTACTTC.

This clonotype was seen more than once but under ten times. This sequence joins TRBV18 and TRBJ1-2; perhaps TRBD1 as D (6 bases). This CDR3 has 16 amino acids. The germline V gene encodes CDR1 KGHSH and CDR2 LQKENI. V dropped 3 bases and J dropped 6 bases, with 20 bases sitting between them. The CDR3 bases are TGTGCCAGCTCACCCCGACTGGAGGCCAGGGGAAATGGCTACACCTTC. It specifies CASSPRLEARGNGYTF.

This clonotype was recorded a few times. The genes are TRBV15 and TRBJ1-2, with D tentatively TRBD1 (5 bases). CDR3 length equals 13 residues. Germline CDR1 and CDR2: LNHNV and YYDKDF (reference sequence). Trimming cost V 3 bases and J 10 bases, with 15 bases left between them. The DNA of the CDR3 is TGTGCCACCAGCAGGGGGGAAATGATAGACTACACCTTC. The encoded protein is CATSRGEMIDYTF.

The chain combines TRBV6-2 or TRBV6-3 with TRBJ2-7; TRBD1 is a possible D gene (6 bases). V lost 7 bases and J lost 2, with 18 bases in between. This CDR3 has 15 residues. CDR1 is MNHEY and CDR2 is SVGEGT in the germline V gene. The DNA for the CDR3 is TGTGCCAGCACGGCCGGGCAGGGGATTACCTACGAGCAGTACTTC. Translation gives CASTAGQGITYEQYF.

The gene calls are TRBV3-1 and TRBJ2-1; no clear D. This CDR3 spans 17 amino acids. Trimming took 0 bases from V and 3 from J, leaving 15 bases between them. Germline V CDR1 and CDR2: LGHDT, YNNKEL (reference sequence). DNA of the CDR3: TGTGCCAGCAGCCAAGATCTATCCAGGTCCCTCTACAATGAGCAGTTCTTC. It yields the protein CASSQDLSRSLYNEQFF.

This clonotype was counted between two and nine times. The rearrangement joins TRBV2 to TRBJ1-5, with 8 bases fitting TRBD1. The V segment lost 6 bases and the J segment 3 bases; nucleotides outside the gene matches: 1. This CDR3 is built from 13 residues. The germline gives CDR1 SNHLY, CDR2 FYNNEI. CDR3 amino acids: CASRGQANQPQHF. CDR3 nucleotides: TGTGCCAGCAGGGGACAGGCCAATCAGCCCCAGCATTTT.

This clonotype appeared a few times. V usage is TRBV9 and J usage is TRBJ2-7; 11 bases agree with TRBD2. The V and J ends lost 3 bases and 2 bases, in that order; junction bases with no gene match: 7. The CDR3 has 16 residues. Germline CDR1 reads SGDLS; CDR2 reads YYNGEE. The CDR3 DNA reads as TGTGCCAGCAGCGACGGGGGGACTAGCGGACCCTACGAGCAGTACTTC. It is translated as CASSDGGTSGPYEQYF. Full variable domain (remainder filled in from reference TRBV9 and TRBJ2-7): DSGVTQTPKHLITATGQRVTLRCSPRSGDLSVYWYQQSLDQGLQFLIQYYNGEERAKGNILERFSAQQFPDLHSELNLSSLELGDSALYFCASSDGGTSGPYEQYFGPGTRLTVT.

Many counts were recorded for this clonotype. This sequence joins TRBV7-6 and TRBJ2-3; D possibly corresponds to TRBD2 (5 bases). The germline V and J ends were trimmed by 5 bases and 2 bases, with 14 bases remaining between them. The CDR3 is 15 amino acids. Germline V CDR1 and CDR2: SGHVS, FNYEAQ. CDR3 region: CASSAMGVPTDTQYF. Here the CDR3 DNA reads TGTGCCAGCAGCGCGATGGGAGTTCCCACAGATACGCAGTATTTT.

J is TRBJ1-6 and V is TRBV20-1; D remains ambiguous. Trimming cost V 2 bases and J 7 bases, with 12 bases left between them. Germline CDR1 and CDR2: DFQATT and SNEGSKA (reference sequence). CDR3 length: 14 amino acids. The chain's CDR3 is CSARSGWRNSPLHF. CDR3 nucleotides: TGCAGTGCTAGATCCGGGTGGAGGAATTCACCCCTCCACTTT.

This clonotype has more than one count but fewer than ten. J is TRBJ1-1 and V is TRBV15, with D possibly being TRBD1 (6 bases). The V end lost 5 bases, the J end lost 5 bases, and 15 bases lay between the germline ends. The CDR3 consists of 14 residues. CDR1 LNHNV and CDR2 YYDKDF come from the germline V gene (reference sequence). The CDR3 DNA is TGTGCCACCAGCCCAAGGGGGGGTTGGACTGAAGCTTTCTTT. Its translation: CATSPRGGWTEAFF. Together with reference TRBV15 and TRBJ1-1, the CDR3 gives the full variable domain: DAMVIQNPRYQVTQFGKPVTLSCSQTLNHNVMYWYQQKSSQAPKLLFHYYDKDFNNEADTPDNFQSRRPNTSFCFLDIRSPGLGDTAMYLCATSPRGGWTEAFFGQGTRLTVV.

The sample holds many counts of this clonotype. This sequence joins TRBV9 and TRBJ2-1; TRBD2 might be the D (5 bases). Germline CDR1 and CDR2: SGDLS and YYNGEE. Trimming cost V 4 bases and J 6 bases, with 26 bases left between them. The CDR3 runs 18 residues. The CDR3 region is CASSIGGPLTGSINEQFF. The CDR3 bases are TGTGCCAGCAGCATAGGCGGCCCTCTCACGGGGAGCATCAATGAGCAGTTCTTC.

This clonotype was detected ten times or more. This sequence joins TRBV5-4 and TRBJ2-2; a weak D match, TRBD2 (5 bases). The CDR3 is made up of 13 amino acids. Germline V gene data show CDR1 as SGHNT and CDR2 as YYREEE (reference sequence). Trimming removed 3 bases from V and 8 bases from J, with 11 bases in between. The CDR3 here is CASSSEGSGELFF. CDR3 coding DNA: TGTGCCAGCAGCTCCGAGGGTTCTGGGGAGCTGTTTTTT.

The chain combines TRBV29-1 with TRBJ2-3; TRBD2 aligns across 7 bases. The CDR3 consists of 12 residues. V lost 7 bases, J lost 4 bases, and 5 bases stayed unmatched. Germline V CDR1 and CDR2: SQVTM, ANQGSEA. CDR3 residues: CSGEGGSDTQYF. CDR3 in DNA: TGCAGCGGTGAGGGAGGGTCAGATACGCAGTATTTT.